These 31 T cell receptor beta chains were all obtained from the same sample, sequenced in a study of blood T cell repertoires in COVID-19. Only in-frame clones appear in the TCRdb table, and some are missing; sequencing was by immunoSEQ multiplex PCR. The sample has 250,000 or so clones; about nine tenths are singletons. The sequenced material came from peripheral blood. The receptors were sampled from a woman aged 25 to 39 with active or convalescent COVID-19.

This clone has just a few counts. The CDR3 DNA sequence: TGTGCCAGCAGCTCACAGGGATGGCTTAATGAAAAACTGTTTTTT. The encoded protein is CASSSQGWLNEKLFF. The V gene is TRBV5-4, the J gene TRBJ1-4; D is perhaps TRBD1 (6 bases). CDR1 and CDR2 (germline): SGHNT, YYREEE (reference sequence). There are 15 residues in the CDR3. Trimming left V 3 bases short and J 4 bases short, with 13 bases between.

DNA for the CDR3: TGCGCCAGCACACGCGGGGGTAGCACAGATACGCAGTATTTT. Its protein is CASTRGGSTDTQYF. This chain joins TRBV5-1 and TRBJ2-3, with 7 nucleotides matching TRBD2. Germline CDR1 SGHRS, CDR2 YFSETQ. Losses at the gene ends were 6 bases for V and 0 bases for J; bases not matched to a gene: 4. This CDR3 contains 14 residues.

The rearrangement joins TRBV23-1 to TRBJ1-5; TRBD1 matches 10 bases. TRBV23-1 counts as an open reading frame of uncertain function. This CDR3 has 19 amino acids. Trimming took 1 base from V and 0 from J; bases not matched to a gene: 9. CDR3 residues: CASSQFGTGALHSNQPQHF. CDR3 bases: TGCGCCAGCAGTCAATTTGGGACAGGGGCCCTACATAGCAATCAGCCCCAGCATTTT.

CDR3: CASSRGTSGVETQYF. For the CDR3, the DNA is TGTGCCAGCAGCCGTGGGACTAGCGGGGTGGAGACCCAGTACTTC. The rearrangement uses TRBV13 and TRBJ2-5; TRBD2 matches at 13 bases. This CDR3 is 15 amino acids long. The ends lost 5 bases at V and 5 bases at J; junction bases unmatched: 5. The germline CDR1 and CDR2 sequences are PRHDT and FYEKMQ (reference sequence). Full variable domain (remainder filled in from reference TRBV13 and TRBJ2-5): AAGVIQSPRHLIKEKRETATLKCYPIPRHDTVYWYQQGPGQDPQFLISFYEKMQSDKGSIPDRFSAQQFSDYHSELNMSSLELGDSALYFCASSRGTSGVETQYFGPGTRLLVL.

This chain joins TRBV11-1 and TRBJ2-2; D is unresolved. This CDR3 is 16 amino acids long. V was trimmed by 5 bases and J by 6 bases, leaving 19 bases between them. Germline values: CDR1 SGHAT, CDR2 FQDESV (reference sequence). CDR3 loop: CASSPGFSGWSGELFF. The CDR3 nucleotides read TGTGCCAGCAGCCCTGGTTTTTCCGGGTGGTCCGGGGAGCTGTTTTTT.

The DNA for the CDR3 is TGCGCCAGCAGCTTGCAAGGGGGGGGCCAAGAGACCCAGTACTTC. This translates into CASSLQGGGQETQYF. The gene calls are TRBV5-1 and TRBJ2-5; possibly TRBD2 for D (7 bases). The V and J ends lost 1 base and 1 base respectively, with 11 bases between them. Germline V lookup: CDR1 SGHRS, CDR2 YFSETQ. The CDR3 runs 15 residues.

The CDR3 here is CASSDRLAGVSYNEQFF. The CDR3 region has the DNA TGTGCCAGCAGTGATCGGCTAGCGGGGGTGTCCTACAATGAGCAGTTCTTC. The chain is built from TRBV2 and TRBJ2-1; 10 bases agree with TRBD2. The CDR3 has 17 amino acids. V lost 3 bases and J lost 1; bases outside the gene matches: 6. Germline values: CDR1 SNHLY, CDR2 FYNNEI.

The rearrangement links TRBV6-5 to TRBJ1-1, with D maybe TRBD1 (6 bases). V was trimmed by 5 bases and J by 0 bases, leaving 10 bases between them. The CDR3 extends over 14 amino acids. The germline gives CDR1 MNHEY, CDR2 SVGAGI. CDR3 DNA: TGTGCCAGCAGTCGCACAGGGTTGAACACTGAAGCTTTCTTT. Protein sequence: CASSRTGLNTEAFF.

The chain uses TRBV23-1 and TRBJ1-3, with D possibly matching TRBD1 (6 bases). TRBV23-1 is known as an ORF, though its function is uncertain. The CDR3 runs to 15 residues. Deletions cut 6 bases from V and 1 base from J, with 13 bases between. This CDR3 reads CASSRPTGSGNTIYF. The DNA of the CDR3 is TGCGCCAGCAGCCGGCCGACAGGATCTGGAAACACCATATATTTT.

The V and J genes are TRBV9 and TRBJ2-1; 9 nucleotides line up with TRBD2. The CDR3 totals 18 residues. In germline, CDR1 is SGDLS, CDR2 YYNGEE. J gave up 2 bases and V 0 bases, and 9 bases lay outside the gene matches. This chain's CDR3 is CASSVGGSGGLTYNEQFF. CDR3 DNA sequence: TGTGCCAGCAGCGTAGGGGGTAGCGGGGGCCTCACCTACAATGAGCAGTTCTTC.

The chain combines TRBV9 with TRBJ1-3; 7 bases align to TRBD1. The CDR3 has 14 amino acids. The germline V gene encodes CDR1 SGDLS and CDR2 YYNGEE. After removal of 5 bases from V and 2 bases from J, the junction contained 4 bases not matched to a gene. CDR3: CASSEGAAGNTIYF. The CDR3 bases are TGTGCCAGCAGTGAGGGGGCAGCTGGAAACACCATATATTTT.

V usage is TRBV10-2 and J usage is TRBJ1-2; 7 positions agree with TRBD1. This CDR3 region has 14 residues. Unmatched junction bases numbered 11, after V lost 6 bases and J lost 7 bases. CDR1 is WSHSY and CDR2 is SAAADI in the germline V gene. In DNA, the CDR3 is TGCGCCAGCAGGGGCGACAGGGCTCGGGCTGGCTACACCTTC. This codes for CASRGDRARAGYTF.

The gene calls are TRBV28 and TRBJ1-2, with 10 bases fitting TRBD1. Losses at the gene ends were 6 bases for V and 7 bases for J; bases not matched to a gene: 11. This CDR3 contains 15 residues. CDR1 and CDR2 (germline): MDHEN, SYDVKM. CDR3 coding DNA: TGTGCCAGCAGGCGAGCCAGGACAGGGGGAGGTGGCTACACCTTC. Translated: CASRRARTGGGGYTF.

The chain employs TRBV6-2 or TRBV6-3 and TRBJ2-7; D possibly corresponds to TRBD1 (5 bases). In germline, CDR1 is MNHEY, CDR2 SVGEGT. V lost 2 bases and J 3 bases, leaving 11 bases between the germline ends. The CDR3 length is 14 residues. The CDR3 sequence is CASSYPGHNYEQYF. CDR3 coding DNA: TGTGCCAGCAGTTACCCAGGACACAACTACGAGCAGTACTTC.

This clone was recorded a few times. The sample holds other DNA sequences that translate to the same CDR3. The chain uses TRBV5-1 and TRBJ1-5; 11 positions match TRBD1. V dropped 4 bases and J dropped 7; count of bases not matched to a gene: 4. Germline loops: CDR1 SGHRS, CDR2 YFSETQ. CDR3 length: 14 residues. The CDR3 nucleotides are TGCGCCAGCAGCCGGGGACAGGGGGACCAGCCCCAGCATTTT. Translating it yields CASSRGQGDQPQHF.

The gene calls are TRBV18 and TRBJ2-3, with D perhaps matching TRBD2 (5 bases). Germline assignment: CDR1 KGHSH and CDR2 LQKENI. The CDR3 has 13 amino acids. V dropped 3 bases and J dropped 3 bases, with 7 bases sitting between them. For the CDR3, the DNA is TGTGCCAGCTCACCGTCGGGGACAGATACGCAGTATTTT. Its protein is CASSPSGTDTQYF.

The chain combines TRBV3-1 (or the pseudogene TRBV3-2) with TRBJ1-5; 7 nucleotides align to TRBD1. V gave up 5 bases and J gave up 2 bases; unmatched junction bases: 3. CDR1 is LGHDT, CDR2 YNNKEL, per germline (reference sequence). This CDR3 is 14 amino acids long. The CDR3 DNA is TGTGCCAGCAGCTACGGACAGGGCAATCAGCCCCAGCATTTT. Its protein is CASSYGQGNQPQHF.

The chain carries TRBV7-2 and TRBJ1-1; 7 bases line up with TRBD1. The CDR3 length is 13 residues. The V gene's germline CDR1 is SGHTA and CDR2 FQGNSA. With 6 bases clipped from V and 4 bases from J, the junction kept 5 bases outside the gene matches. The CDR3 region is CASSTPGGTEAFF. The CDR3 coding sequence is TGTGCCAGCAGTACACCAGGGGGCACTGAAGCTTTCTTT.

V gene TRBV24-1 combines with J gene TRBJ2-3, with a weak D call TRBD1 (6 bases). This CDR3 contains 18 residues. The V end was cut by 3 bases, the J end by 0 bases, with 18 bases between. Germline V gene lookup returns CDR1 KGHDR and CDR2 SFDVKD. CDR3 loop: CATSDPRGRGGSTDTQYF. The CDR3 DNA reads TGTGCCACCAGTGATCCCCGGGGCAGGGGCGGAAGCACAGATACGCAGTATTTT.

This clone was seen once. The gene calls are TRBV5-3 and TRBJ1-2; the D gene is possibly TRBD1 (5 bases). TRBV5-3 is designated an ORF whose function remains uncertain. The CDR3 loop spans 14 amino acids. Trimming stripped 1 base from V and 8 bases from J, with 15 bases between. CDR3 in amino acids: CARSLRCRVDGYTF. CDR3 DNA: TGTGCCAGAAGCTTGCGATGCAGGGTGGACGGCTACACCTTC.

The CDR3: CASSGQGGSYEQYF. CDR3 coding DNA: TGTGCCAGCAGCGGACAGGGCGGAAGCTACGAGCAGTACTTC. The chain couples TRBV9 to TRBJ2-7; 7 bases are a match to TRBD1. Trimming took 3 bases from V and 3 from J; bases not matched to a gene: 6. The CDR3 length is 14 residues. Germline values: CDR1 SGDLS, CDR2 YYNGEE.

The genes are TRBV28 and TRBJ1-1, with 7 bases lining up with TRBD1. Germline V gives CDR1 MDHEN, CDR2 SYDVKM. V trimming: 5 bases; J trimming: 8 bases; junction bases outside the gene matches: 11. The CDR3 contains 14 residues. The CDR3 loop is CASSPRNRGSEAFF. The CDR3 region has the DNA TGTGCCAGCAGTCCCCGGAACAGGGGATCCGAAGCTTTCTTT.

This clone was detected only once. The rearrangement links TRBV2 to TRBJ1-4; a possible D gene is TRBD1 (6 bases). Germline-derived CDR1 and CDR2 are SNHLY and FYNNEI. The CDR3 is made up of 12 amino acids. The CDR3 loop reads CASGARGEKLFF. The CDR3 region has the DNA TGTGCTTCAGGGGCCCGGGGTGAAAAACTGTTTTTT.

V usage is TRBV6-2 or TRBV6-3 and J usage is TRBJ2-7; 7 bases are a match to TRBD1. The germline V gene encodes CDR1 MNHEY and CDR2 SVGEGT. Trimming cost V 4 bases and J 0 bases; bases outside gene matches: 3. The CDR3 contains 14 residues. CDR3 loop: CASSWDSSSYEQYF. Written as DNA, the CDR3 is TGTGCCAGCAGTTGGGACAGTAGCTCCTACGAGCAGTACTTC.

This clone was observed once. The genes are TRBV6-2 or TRBV6-3 and TRBJ2-1; 7 nucleotides align to TRBD2. Germline values: CDR1 MNHEY, CDR2 SVGEGT. The V gene end was trimmed by 4 bases and the J gene end by 8 bases; junction bases not matched to a gene: 2. The CDR3 consists of 12 residues. As DNA, the CDR3 is TGTGCCAGCAGTTCACGGGGGGATGAGCAGTTCTTC. Residues: CASSSRGDEQFF.

The chain joins TRBV29-1 to TRBJ1-4, with D unresolved. The ends were cut back, 0 bases at V and 8 bases at J, with 16 bases in the middle. The V gene's germline CDR1 is SQVTM and CDR2 ANQGSEA. CDR3 length: 15 amino acids. CDR3 protein: CSVEEGRSKREKLFF. In DNA form, the CDR3 reads TGCAGCGTTGAAGAGGGTAGGAGTAAAAGGGAAAAACTGTTTTTT.

The chain joins TRBV2 to TRBJ1-1; D unresolved. V lost 5 bases and J lost 1, with 8 bases in between. The CDR3 runs 13 residues. CDR1 is SNHLY and CDR2 is FYNNEI in the germline V gene. CDR3 nucleotides: TGTGCCAGCAGTTCTGACACGAACACTGAAGCTTTCTTT. Translated: CASSSDTNTEAFF.

The chain carries TRBV19 and TRBJ1-5; 8 nucleotides agree with TRBD1. With V trimmed by 5 bases and J by 0 bases, 3 bases remained unmatched. The CDR3 length is 15 residues. CDR1 is LNHDA and CDR2 is SQIVND in the germline V gene (reference sequence). CDR3 sequence (DNA): TGTGCCAGTAGTCGTACAGGGGGTAGCAATCAGCCCCAGCATTTT. This gives the protein CASSRTGGSNQPQHF.

CDR3 DNA: TGCGCCAGCAGCCAGACCCTCCGTGCGGGGTTCGAGCAGTACTTC. Its translation: CASSQTLRAGFEQYF. V is TRBV4-3 and J is TRBJ2-7; D might be TRBD2 (6 bases). The germline V gene encodes CDR1 LGHNA and CDR2 YSLEER. This CDR3 comprises 15 residues. Trimming left V 3 bases short and J 6 bases short, with 18 bases between.

This clone was seen a few times. This chain joins TRBV28 and TRBJ1-4; D gene unclear. The CDR3 contains 12 residues. Trimming took 6 bases from V and 8 from J, leaving 10 bases between them. CDR1 is MDHEN and CDR2 is SYDVKM in the germline V gene. The CDR3 sequence: CASRVPGEKLFF. DNA for the CDR3: TGTGCCAGCAGGGTACCGGGGGAAAAACTGTTTTTT.

This chain connects TRBV7-2 to TRBJ1-1, with 8 bases lining up with TRBD1. The CDR3 extends over 14 amino acids. V trimming: 5 bases; J trimming: 8 bases; junction bases outside the gene matches: 10. The germline gives CDR1 SGHTA, CDR2 FQGNSA. CDR3 DNA: TGTGCCAGCAGCGCCCCGTGGCAGGGGGCGGAAGCTTTCTTT. Encoded protein: CASSAPWQGAEAFF.